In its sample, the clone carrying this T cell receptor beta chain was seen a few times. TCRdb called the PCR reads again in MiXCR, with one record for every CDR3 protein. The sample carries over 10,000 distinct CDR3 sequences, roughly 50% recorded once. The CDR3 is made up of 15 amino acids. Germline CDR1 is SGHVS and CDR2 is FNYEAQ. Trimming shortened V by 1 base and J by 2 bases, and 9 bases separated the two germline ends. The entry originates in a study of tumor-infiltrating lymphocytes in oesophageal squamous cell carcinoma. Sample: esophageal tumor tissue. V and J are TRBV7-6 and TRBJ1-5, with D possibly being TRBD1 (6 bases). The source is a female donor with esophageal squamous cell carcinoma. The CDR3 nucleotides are TGTGCCAGCAGCTTAGAACCAGGGGGCAATCAGCCCCAGCATTTT. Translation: CASSLEPGGNQPQHF. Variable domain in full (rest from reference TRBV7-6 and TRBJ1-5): GAGVSQSPRYKVTKRGQDVALRCDPISGHVSLYWYRQALGQGPEFLTYFNYEAQQDKSGLPNDRFSAERPEGSISTLTIQRTEQRDSAMYRCASSLEPGGNQPQHFGDGTRLSIL.